Sequencing of this T cell receptor (beta chain) was carried out in a study of response to subunit inactivated influenza vaccine. Details on this clonotype: The target antigen is unknown. A read error may account for a junction end that differs from germline.

TCRdb re-analysed the RT-PCR reads in MiXCR, keeping a single row per CDR3 protein. Of 280,000 or so distinct CDR3 sequences in the sample, roughly 22% were seen once. Findings and limits, study-wide: Authors suggested each seasonal flu vaccination may recruit only limited numbers of new T cells.

The CDR3 consists of 13 residues. The chain uses TRBV12-3 or TRBV12-4 and TRBJ1-2; 10 positions match TRBD1. This TCR came from a man between 50 and 69 years old who received an inactivated influenza vaccine. Material: PBMCs from blood, obtained less than 22 months after vaccination. CDR3 amino acids: CTSSRTGGYGYTF. The CDR3, as DNA: TGTACCAGCAGCCGGACAGGGGGCTATGGCTACACCTTC.